Following are 4 T cell receptor beta chains from one sample sequenced in a study of blood T cell repertoires in COVID-19. Sequencing used immunoSEQ multiplex PCR; TCRdb keeps in-frame clones, though not all of them. The sample contains around 200,000 clones, approximately 85% of which appear only once. Material: peripheral blood. All receptors come from an elderly woman with acute or convalescent COVID-19.

The rearrangement joins TRBV18 to TRBJ2-1; D is perhaps TRBD2 (5 bases). The CDR3 runs 13 residues. Per the germline V gene, CDR1 is KGHSH and CDR2 is LQKENI. V lost 3 bases and J lost 9, with 12 bases in between. This CDR3 reads CASSPLGEGEQFF. The CDR3 DNA follows: TGTGCCAGCTCACCCCTGGGAGAGGGTGAGCAGTTCTTC.

V is TRBV18 and J is TRBJ2-7; maybe TRBD2 (6 bases). Germline V gene sequence: CDR1 KGHSH, CDR2 LQKENI. This CDR3 is 15 amino acids long. The ends were cut back, 3 bases at V and 0 bases at J, with 12 bases in the middle. CDR3 nucleotides: TGTGCCAGCTCACCGGGGGACGGGGGCTCCTACGAGCAGTACTTC. It encodes CASSPGDGGSYEQYF.

The rearrangement uses TRBV10-3 and TRBJ1-2; 8 bases fit TRBD1. The V gene's germline CDR1 is ENHRY and CDR2 SYGVKD. The CDR3 runs to 12 residues. With V trimmed by 3 bases and J by 12 bases, 6 bases remained unmatched. For the CDR3, the DNA is TGTGCCATCAGTGAAAGTCAGGGGGCCCACACCTTC. Translating gives CAISESQGAHTF.

The rearrangement joins TRBV7-9 to TRBJ2-5, with unresolved D. Trimming removed 1 base at V and 1 base at J, with 4 bases between. CDR3 length: 13 amino acids. Germline-derived CDR1 and CDR2 are SEHNR and FQNEAQ (reference sequence). The CDR3 DNA reads TGTGCCAGCAGCTTAGGCAGCCAAGAGACCCAGTACTTC. It is translated as CASSLGSQETQYF. The full variable domain, its missing parts supplied by reference TRBV7-9 and TRBJ2-5, is DTGVSQNPRHKITKRGQNVTFRCDPISEHNRLYWYRQTLGQGPEFLTYFQNEAQLEKSRLLSDRFSAERPKGSFSTLEIQRTEQGDSAMYLCASSLGSQETQYFGPGTRLLVL.